This is a list of T cell receptor beta chains from one sample in a study of blood T cell repertoires in COVID-19. Clones were sequenced by immunoSEQ multiplex PCR, and TCRdb holds only the in-frame ones, with some missing. The table records over 85,000 clones, around 75% of them present only once. The material sequenced was peripheral blood. These receptors all stem from a human donor in a cohort sampled during active COVID-19. Both conserved end residues are part of each CDR3. Fields, in order: J gene, V gene, D gene, CDR3 length, clone size, CDR3 DNA, CDR3 protein. A D gene is named only where the DNA matches it firmly. Not every row has a clone size; where given, it reads once, few, many or a size class.

>TRBJ1-2|TRBV7-9|-|15|once
TGTGCCAGCAACATCGAGACCTCCGGGGCGGGAGGGACGACCTTC
CASNIETSGAGGTTF
>TRBJ2-3|TRBV11-2|TRBD1|18|-
TGTGCCAGCAGCTTGGGTGCTGCCGGGACAGGGCACACAGATACGCAGTATTTT
CASSLGAAGTGHTDTQYF
>TRBJ1-3|TRBV19|TRBD1|15|-
TGTGCCAGTAGTGTGGACAGGGCGGCTGGAAACACCATATATTTT
CASSVDRAAGNTIYF
>TRBJ1-5|TRBV23-1|TRBD1|15|-
TGCGCCAGCAGTCGAGGGACAGGGTCTTATCAGCCCCAGCATTTT
CASSRGTGSYQPQHF
>TRBJ2-3|TRBV5-4|TRBD2|15|-
TGTGCCAGCAGCTTGGGGCTAGCGGGAGGAGATACGCAGTATTTT
CASSLGLAGGDTQYF
>TRBJ2-1|TRBV19|-|15|-
TGTGCCAGTAGTACCGGGACTGTTCCCTACAATGAGCAGTTCTTC
CASSTGTVPYNEQFF
>TRBJ1-5|TRBV6-5|TRBD1|16|-
TGTGCCAGCAGTTACCCAGGGACAGGGGCAAATCAGCCCCAGCATTTT
CASSYPGTGANQPQHF
>TRBJ2-7|TRBV19|-|13|-
TGTGCCATTACACAGGGAAGTGGCTACGAGCAGTACTTC
CAITQGSGYEQYF
>TRBJ1-5|TRBV7-2|-|13|-
TGTGCCAGCAGCTCCGACTGGGATCAGCCCCAGCATTTT
CASSSDWDQPQHF
>TRBJ2-7|TRBV19|TRBD1|13|once
TGTGCCAGTAGTAACAGGGGGCAGGACGAGCAGTACTTC
CASSNRGQDEQYF
>TRBJ2-7|TRBV9|-|15|-
TGTGCCAGCAGCGTAGCCGAGGGAGGGGGCTACGAGCAGTACTTC
CASSVAEGGGYEQYF
>TRBJ2-7|TRBV7-9|TRBD2|15|-
TGTGCCAGCAGCTTAGGTGGAGGCTCGGGAGGCGAGCAGTACTTC
CASSLGGGSGGEQYF
>TRBJ2-3|TRBV13|-|14|-
TGTGCCAGCAGCTTAGGCGGGAGCTCAGATACGCAGTATTTT
CASSLGGSSDTQYF
>TRBJ2-1|TRBV5-4|TRBD2|15|-
TGTGCCAGCAGTTCCCGACTAGCGGGAGATTCCCCCCCTCTCTTC
CASSSRLAGDSPPLF
>TRBJ1-2|TRBV28|-|12|few
TGTGCCAGCAGCCCTCTAAACTATGGCTACACCTTC
CASSPLNYGYTF
>TRBJ2-2|TRBV11-2|TRBD2|19|-
TGTGCCAGCAGCTCCCGACTAGCGGGAGGGCATTCGAACACCGGGGAGCTGTTTTTT
CASSSRLAGGHSNTGELFF
>TRBJ2-7|TRBV29-1|TRBD1|13|-
TGCAGCGTTGAAGATGGACAGGGGTACGAGCAGTACTTC
CSVEDGQGYEQYF
>TRBJ2-1|TRBV2|TRBD2|15|-
TGTGCCAGCAGTGACCCTAGCGGGAGTGCTTATGAGCAGTTCTTC
CASSDPSGSAYEQFF
>TRBJ2-1|TRBV14|-|14|-
TGTGCCAGCAGCCAAGTTTTAGGGGCTGGTGAGCAGTTCTTC
CASSQVLGAGEQFF
>TRBJ1-1|TRBV7-8|-|13|few
TGTGCCAGCAGCTTAGCGGAGTGGACTGAAGCTTTCTTT
CASSLAEWTEAFF
>TRBJ1-1|TRBV29-1|-|13|-
TGCAGCTATACTCCCTCGACAGAGACTGAAGCTTTCTTT
CSYTPSTETEAFF
>TRBJ2-5|TRBV5-8|-|15|-
TGTGCCAGCAGCTCCCGACAAGCCCCGGGGGAGACCCAGTACTTC
CASSSRQAPGETQYF
>TRBJ2-1|TRBV21-1|-|19|-
TGTGCCAGCAGCAAAGCGCTTCAGCGGGAGGGCCAAGGCTACAATGAGCAGTTCTTC
CASSKALQREGQGYNEQFF
>TRBJ2-1|TRBV19|TRBD2|17|-
TGTGCCAGTAGTATAGGGGGACTAGCGGACTCCTACAATGAGCAGTTCTTC
CASSIGGLADSYNEQFF
>TRBJ2-1|TRBV5-1|TRBD1|15|-
TGCGCCAGCAGCTACGGGACAGGGGGCCTCGAAGAGCAGTTCTTC
CASSYGTGGLEEQFF
>TRBJ1-1|TRBV4-2|-|13|-
TGTGCCAGCAGCCAAGCACGGGGATACAACACTGAATTT
CASSQARGYNTEF
>TRBJ1-6|TRBV27|-|12|few
TGTGCCAGCAGTCAATATAATTCACCCCTCCACTTT
CASSQYNSPLHF
>TRBJ1-5|TRBV18|TRBD1|15|-
TGTGCCAGCTCACCAAGGGACAGGGCAGGGTTAGCCCAGCATTTT
CASSPRDRAGLAQHF
>TRBJ1-6|TRBV12-5|-|13|few
TGTGCTAGTGGTTTGTTGGCCCGCGGGCCCCTCCACTTT
CASGLLARGPLHF
>TRBJ2-7|TRBV5-1|TRBD2|14|-
TGCGCCAGCAGTGGGACTAGCGGGAATTACGAGCAGTACTTC
CASSGTSGNYEQYF
>TRBJ2-2|TRBV10-3|-|17|-
TGTGCCATCAGTGAGTCGGGCCAGTTCGCGAACACCGGGGAGCTGTTTTTT
CAISESGQFANTGELFF
>TRBJ1-1|TRBV30|TRBD1|15|-
TGTGCCTGGAGTGTCGCCGGGACAGGGAAGACTGAAGCTTTCTTT
CAWSVAGTGKTEAFF
>TRBJ2-3|TRBV18|-|13|once
TGTGCCAGCTCCCGAGATACCACAGATACGCAGTATTTT
CASSRDTTDTQYF
>TRBJ2-7|TRBV7-8|TRBD2|18|few
TGTGCCAGCAGCTTACCCCGACGGCTAGCGGGAGAAAGATACGAGCAGTACTTC
CASSLPRRLAGERYEQYF
>TRBJ2-1|TRBV6-2/TRBV6-3|-|15|-
TGTGCCAGCAGCCCCCGACTAGGGTCCTACAATGAGCAGTTCTTC
CASSPRLGSYNEQFF
>TRBJ2-1|TRBV5-1|TRBD2|14|-
TGCGCCAGCAGCTTAGGACTAGCGGGAGGGCCTGGCTTCTTC
CASSLGLAGGPGFF
>TRBJ2-4|TRBV5-1|-|15|-
TGCGCCAGCACCGCGAAGGGGGAAGTAGGAAACATTCAGTACTTC
CASTAKGEVGNIQYF
>TRBJ2-3|TRBV7-6|TRBD2|18|-
TGTGCCAGCAGCTTAGTGGCTAGCGGGAGGGCTATAACAGATACGCAGTATTTT
CASSLVASGRAITDTQYF
>TRBJ2-3|TRBV7-8|-|13|-
TGTGCCAGCAGCTTTAGCAGTCAAGATACGCAGTATTTT
CASSFSSQDTQYF
>TRBJ2-1|TRBV30|TRBD2|14|-
TGTGCCTGGAGTGGGCTAGCGGACTACAATCAACAGTTCTTC
CAWSGLADYNQQFF
>TRBJ2-2|TRBV28|-|15|-
TGTGCCAGCAGTTTTGGGGCACTTAGGGCGGGGGAGCTGTTTTTT
CASSFGALRAGELFF
>TRBJ1-2|TRBV11-3|TRBD1|14|few
TGTGCCAGCAGCTTAGGACAGGGGCTACTATGCTACACCTTC
CASSLGQGLLCYTF
>TRBJ1-5|TRBV25-1|-|12|-
TGTGCCAGCAGTGAAGTCGGTCAGCCCCAGCATTTT
CASSEVGQPQHF
>TRBJ1-3|TRBV30|-|17|few
TGTGCCTGGAGTGTAGACCCGACGGGAATCCCTGGAAACACCATATATTTT
CAWSVDPTGIPGNTIYF
>TRBJ1-2|TRBV29-1|-|12|many
TGCAGCGTTGAAGAACGGGGCTATGGCTACACCTTC
CSVEERGYGYTF
>TRBJ2-2|TRBV24-1|TRBD1|12|-
TGTGCCGCACAGGGGGCGATCGGGGAGCTGTTTTTT
CAAQGAIGELFF
>TRBJ1-2|TRBV12-3/TRBV12-4|-|13|-
TGTGCCAGCAGTTTAGGGAGGGGCTATGGCTACACCTTC
CASSLGRGYGYTF
>TRBJ1-5|TRBV19|-|13|once
TGTGCCAGTAGTATAGATCGGGTTCAGCCCCAGCATTTT
CASSIDRVQPQHF
>TRBJ1-3|TRBV9|-|12|-
TGTGCCAGCAGTGCTACAGGTTCCACCATATATTTT
CASSATGSTIYF
>TRBJ2-5|TRBV10-3|TRBD2|14|few
TGTGCCATCAGTGAGGTGGGACTAGTGGAGACCCAGTACTTC
CAISEVGLVETQYF
>TRBJ2-5|TRBV5-1|-|14|few
TGCGCCAGCAGCCCGACCCTCGGGCAAGAGACCCAGTACTTC
CASSPTLGQETQYF